This T cell receptor beta chain emerged from a study of siplizumab effects on memory and regulatory T cells. This clone rates as medium-sized. Its specificity is unknown. Clones were read by immunoSEQ multiplex PCR, and TCRdb kept only the in-frame ones, dropping some. The table lists roughly 9,600 clones, approximately 40% of them singletons, with around 8.3% in the top ten. The cells of the mixed lymphocyte reaction underwent an approximately 6-day coculture at 37°C. Germline V lookup: CDR1 KGHSH, CDR2 LQKENI. CDR3 size: 14 residues. Unmatched junction bases numbered 8, after V lost 5 bases and J lost 5 bases.

The receptor comes from a human donor in good health; the cells came from an allogeneic mixed lymphocyte reaction. What was sequenced was CFSE-low (dividing) CD4+ T cells sorted from an allogeneic mixed lymphocyte reaction. This rearrangement joins TRBV18 to TRBJ2-7; 8 bases are shared with TRBD1. CDR3 protein: CASSFGQGFHEQYF. CDR3 nucleotide sequence: TGTGCCAGCTCATTTGGACAGGGATTCCACGAGCAGTACTTC.